This TCR beta chain comes out of a study of control samples from healthy donors and cancer patients (dated by TCRdb to the early 2020s). Libraries were constructed by the immunoSEQ multiplex PCR assay. Not all clones reach the TCRdb copy of this immuneACCESS table, which keeps in-frame sequences only. Checked studies attribute under half of the gap to unresolved V genes and leave the rest unexplained. This sample lists roughly 100,000 clones; 80% to 90% were detected once. In total, the top ten clones hold under 20% of the sample. Turning to this clone: Its specific antigen is unknown. The record has no base qualities; no much larger clone is one base away.

This receptor was obtained from a man aged 55-75 years with lung cancer. What was sequenced was PBMCs.

In nucleotide form, the sequence is TGTGCCAGCAGTGACAGGGGGCAAGCCAAAAACATTCAGTACTTC. It is translated as CASSDRGQAKNIQYF. The chain links TRBV6-6 with TRBJ2-4; the junction holds 10 bases that match TRBD1. The germline V gene (reference sequence) yields MNHNY for CDR1 and SVGAGI for CDR2. Relative to germline, V is missing 5 bases and J is missing 0 bases, with 1 base of the junction outside any gene match. From cysteine to phenylalanine, the CDR3 is 15 amino acids long. The kept DNA is CDR3 alone, 45 bases in frame from the first base.